The TCR beta chain described here comes from a study of T cells expressing NK-cell markers. On the study more broadly: The authors derived TCR beta repertoires from sorted CD3+CD56+NKG2C+, CD3+CD56+NKG2C- and CD3+CD56-NKG2C+ T cells.

As for this clonotype: No antigen is known for it.

Germline V CDR1 and CDR2: MNHEY, SMNVEV (reference sequence). CDR3 length: 13 amino acids. Making the TCR beta cDNA relied on 5'RACE template switching with UMIs. No DNA is given; TCRdb re-called the 5' RACE reads and lists each CDR3 protein once. The ten most abundant clones cover around 5% of a sample with roughly 380,000 distinct CDR3 sequences. Study-wide results and caveats: HCMV specificity of the expanded NKG2C+ T cell clones stayed unclear. Four donors showed these clonotypes also leading the CD3+CD56-NKG2C+ fraction.

The chain has TRBV27 and TRBJ2-7; lacking DNA, the TRBD1 call made by TCRdb goes unchecked. The receptor was derived from a man aged 18 to 69 in good health. Sequences were obtained from blood T cells: a sorted CD56 or NKG2C T cell subset, CD4+ or CD8+ T cells, or bulk PBMC T cells (not recorded which). This CDR3 is CASSLPQGGEQYF.